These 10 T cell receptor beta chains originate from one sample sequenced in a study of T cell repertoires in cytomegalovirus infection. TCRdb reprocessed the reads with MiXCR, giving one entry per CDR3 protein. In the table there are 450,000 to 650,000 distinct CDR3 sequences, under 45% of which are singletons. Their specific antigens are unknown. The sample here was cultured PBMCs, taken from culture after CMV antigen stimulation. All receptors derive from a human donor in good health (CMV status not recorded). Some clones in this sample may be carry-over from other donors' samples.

The CDR3 region is CASTLAGRTDEQFF. CDR3 bases: TGTGCCAGCACCCTAGCGGGGCGTACAGATGAGCAGTTCTTC. V is TRBV3-1 and J is TRBJ2-1, with TRBD2 matching over 9 bases. Germline V gene data show CDR1 as LGHDT and CDR2 as YNNKEL (reference sequence). The CDR3 covers 14 residues. V lost 7 bases to trimming and J lost 8 bases; unmatched junction nucleotides: 9.

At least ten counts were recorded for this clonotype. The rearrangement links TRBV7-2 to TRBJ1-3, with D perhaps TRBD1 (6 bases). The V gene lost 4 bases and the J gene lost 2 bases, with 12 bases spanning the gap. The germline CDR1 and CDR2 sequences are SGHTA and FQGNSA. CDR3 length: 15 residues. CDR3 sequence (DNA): TGTGCCAGCAGCTCCGGGACAAGCCCTGGAAACACCATATATTTT. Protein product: CASSSGTSPGNTIYF.

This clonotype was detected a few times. CDR3 bases: TGTGCCAGCAGCCCCACGAGGGTCACCTACGAGCAGTACTTC. As protein: CASSPTRVTYEQYF. The rearrangement uses TRBV6-6 and TRBJ2-7; D possibly corresponds to TRBD2 (5 bases). Germline CDR1 and CDR2: MNHNY and SVGAGI (reference sequence). Trimming removed 6 bases at V and 2 bases at J, with 14 bases between. This CDR3 has 14 amino acids.

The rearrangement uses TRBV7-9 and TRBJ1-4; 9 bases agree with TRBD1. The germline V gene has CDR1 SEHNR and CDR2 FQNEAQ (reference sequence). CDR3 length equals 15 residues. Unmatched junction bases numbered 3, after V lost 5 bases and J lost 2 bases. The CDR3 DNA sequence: TGTGCCAGCAGCCCTGGGACAGGGACTAATGAAAAACTGTTTTTT. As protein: CASSPGTGTNEKLFF.

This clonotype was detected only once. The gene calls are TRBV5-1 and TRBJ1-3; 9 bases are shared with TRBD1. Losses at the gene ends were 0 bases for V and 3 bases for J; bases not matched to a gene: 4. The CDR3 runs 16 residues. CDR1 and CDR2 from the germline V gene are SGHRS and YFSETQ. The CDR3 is CASSLAGDRDGNTIYF. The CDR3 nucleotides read TGCGCCAGCAGCTTGGCCGGGGACAGGGATGGAAACACCATATATTTT.

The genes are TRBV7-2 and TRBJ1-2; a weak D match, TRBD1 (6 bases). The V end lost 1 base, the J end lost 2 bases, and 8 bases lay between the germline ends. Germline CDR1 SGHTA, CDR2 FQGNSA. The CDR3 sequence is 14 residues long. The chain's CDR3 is CASSLGGGNYGYTF. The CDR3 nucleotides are TGTGCCAGCAGCTTAGGGGGGGGCAACTATGGCTACACCTTC.

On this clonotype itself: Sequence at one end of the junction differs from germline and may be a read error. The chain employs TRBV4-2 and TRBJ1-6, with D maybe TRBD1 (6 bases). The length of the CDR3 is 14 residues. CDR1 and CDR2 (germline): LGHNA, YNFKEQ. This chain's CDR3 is CVSSRRTGLGTLHF. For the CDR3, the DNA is TGTGTCAGCAGCCGGAGAACAGGGTTAGGAACCCTCCACTTT.

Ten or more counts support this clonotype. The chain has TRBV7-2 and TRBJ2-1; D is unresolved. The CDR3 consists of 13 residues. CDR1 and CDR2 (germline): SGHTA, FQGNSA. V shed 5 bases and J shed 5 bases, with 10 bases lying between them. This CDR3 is CASSTGPNNEQFF. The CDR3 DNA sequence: TGTGCCAGCAGCACCGGGCCGAACAATGAGCAGTTCTTC.

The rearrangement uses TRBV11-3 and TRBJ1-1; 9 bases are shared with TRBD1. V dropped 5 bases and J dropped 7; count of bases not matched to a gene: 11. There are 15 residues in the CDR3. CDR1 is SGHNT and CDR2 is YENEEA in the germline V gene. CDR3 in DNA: TGTGCCAGCAGCCCGTCCGGGACAGGGCCGAATGAAGCTTTCTTT. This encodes CASSPSGTGPNEAFF.

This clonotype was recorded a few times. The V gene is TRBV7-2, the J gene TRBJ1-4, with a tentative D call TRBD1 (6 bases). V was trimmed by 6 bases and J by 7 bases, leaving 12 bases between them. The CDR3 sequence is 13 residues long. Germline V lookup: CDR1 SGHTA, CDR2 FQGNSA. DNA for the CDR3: TGTGCCAGCAGTACGGACAGTCTTGAAAAACTGTTTTTT. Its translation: CASSTDSLEKLFF.